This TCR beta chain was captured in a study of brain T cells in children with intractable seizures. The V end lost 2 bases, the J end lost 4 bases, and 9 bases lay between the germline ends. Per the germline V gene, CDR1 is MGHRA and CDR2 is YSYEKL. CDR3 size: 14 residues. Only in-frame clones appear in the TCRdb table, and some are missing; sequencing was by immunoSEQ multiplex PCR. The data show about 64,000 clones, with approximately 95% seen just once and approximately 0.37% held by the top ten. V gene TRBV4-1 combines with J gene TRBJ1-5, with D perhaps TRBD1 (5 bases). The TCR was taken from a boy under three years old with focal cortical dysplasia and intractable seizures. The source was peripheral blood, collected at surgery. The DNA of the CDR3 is TGCGCCAGCAGCCAATTTGGGGGAAATCAGCCCCAGCATTTT. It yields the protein CASSQFGGNQPQHF.